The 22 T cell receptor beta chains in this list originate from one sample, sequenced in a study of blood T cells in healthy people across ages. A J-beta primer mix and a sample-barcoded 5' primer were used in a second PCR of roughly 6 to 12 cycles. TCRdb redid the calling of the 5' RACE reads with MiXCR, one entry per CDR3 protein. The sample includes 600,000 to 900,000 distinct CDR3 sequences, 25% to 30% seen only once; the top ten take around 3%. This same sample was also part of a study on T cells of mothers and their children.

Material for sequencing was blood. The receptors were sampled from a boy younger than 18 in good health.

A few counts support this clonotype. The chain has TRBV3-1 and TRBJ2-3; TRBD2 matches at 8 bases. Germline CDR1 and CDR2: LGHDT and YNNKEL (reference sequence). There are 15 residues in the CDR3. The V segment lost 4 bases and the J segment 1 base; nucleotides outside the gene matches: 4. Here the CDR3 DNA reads TGTGCCAGCAGCCCCGGGGGGGCTCGCACAGATACGCAGTATTTT. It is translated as CASSPGGARTDTQYF.

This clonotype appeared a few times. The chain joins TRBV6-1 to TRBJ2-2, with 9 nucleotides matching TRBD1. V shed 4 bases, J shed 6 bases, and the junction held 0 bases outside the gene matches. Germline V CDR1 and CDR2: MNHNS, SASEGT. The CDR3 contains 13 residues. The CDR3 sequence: CASSGTGAGELFF. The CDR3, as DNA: TGTGCCAGCAGTGGGACAGGGGCCGGGGAGCTGTTTTTT.

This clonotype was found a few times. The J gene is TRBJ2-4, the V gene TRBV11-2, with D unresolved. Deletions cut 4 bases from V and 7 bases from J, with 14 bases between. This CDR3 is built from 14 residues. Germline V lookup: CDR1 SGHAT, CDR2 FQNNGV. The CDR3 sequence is CASSYELGYNIQYF. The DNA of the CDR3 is TGTGCCAGCAGCTATGAACTGGGTTACAACATTCAGTACTTC.

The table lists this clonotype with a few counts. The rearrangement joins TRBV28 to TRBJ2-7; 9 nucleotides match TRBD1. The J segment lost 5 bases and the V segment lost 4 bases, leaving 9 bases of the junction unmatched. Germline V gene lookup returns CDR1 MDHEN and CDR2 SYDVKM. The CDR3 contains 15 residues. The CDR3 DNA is TGTGCCAGCAGTTCCCCGGGACAGGGCAGAAACGAGCAGTACTTC. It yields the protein CASSSPGQGRNEQYF.

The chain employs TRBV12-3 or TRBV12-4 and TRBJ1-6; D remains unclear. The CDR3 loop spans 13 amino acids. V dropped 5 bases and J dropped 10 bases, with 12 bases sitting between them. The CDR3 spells CASSGYPGSPLHF. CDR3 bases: TGTGCCAGCAGTGGCTACCCTGGGTCACCCCTCCACTTT.

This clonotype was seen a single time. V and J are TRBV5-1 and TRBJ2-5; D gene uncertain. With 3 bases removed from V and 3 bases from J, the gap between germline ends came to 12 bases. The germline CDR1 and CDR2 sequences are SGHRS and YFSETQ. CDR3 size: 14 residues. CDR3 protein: CASSWGPGEETQYF. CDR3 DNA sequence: TGCGCCAGCAGCTGGGGTCCGGGTGAAGAGACCCAGTACTTC. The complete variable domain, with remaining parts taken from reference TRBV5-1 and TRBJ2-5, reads KAGVTQTPRYLIKTRGQQVTLSCSPISGHRSVSWYQQTPGQGLQFLFEYFSETQRNKGNFPGRFSGRQFSNSRSEMNVSTLELGDSALYLCASSWGPGEETQYFGPGTRLLVL.

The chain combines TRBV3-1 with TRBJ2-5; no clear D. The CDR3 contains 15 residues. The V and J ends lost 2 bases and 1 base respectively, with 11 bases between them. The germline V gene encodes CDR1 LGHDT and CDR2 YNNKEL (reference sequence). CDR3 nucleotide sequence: TGTGCCAGCAGCCAACAAGGTCAGTCCCAAGAGACCCAGTACTTC. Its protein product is CASSQQGQSQETQYF.

The CDR3, as DNA: TGTGCCAGCAGCGGGAAAAACCGGGGCGAGGAGACCCAGTACTTC. Protein product: CASSGKNRGEETQYF. The rearrangement joins TRBV6-1 to TRBJ2-5; D might be TRBD1 or TRBD2, each matching 5 bases. The V end lost 6 bases, the J end lost 5 bases, and 19 bases lay between the germline ends. Germline lookup yields CDR1 MNHNS and CDR2 SASEGT. The CDR3 has 15 residues.

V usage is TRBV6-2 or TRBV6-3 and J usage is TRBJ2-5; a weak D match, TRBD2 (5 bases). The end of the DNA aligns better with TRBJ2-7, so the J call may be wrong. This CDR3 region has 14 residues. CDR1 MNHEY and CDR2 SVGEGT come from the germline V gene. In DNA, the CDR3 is TGTGCCAGCTCCCTCGGACCATCTAGCCACGAGCAGTACTTC. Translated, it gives CASSLGPSSHEQYF.

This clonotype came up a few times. CDR3 bases: TGCGCCAGCAGCTTGGCTACAGCCTCTTCCGAAAAACTGTTTTTT. It codes for CASSLATASSEKLFF. The V gene is TRBV5-1, the J gene TRBJ1-4, with D hard to call. This CDR3 has 15 amino acids. Trimming stripped 0 bases from V and 8 bases from J, with 14 bases between. CDR1 is SGHRS, CDR2 YFSETQ, per germline.

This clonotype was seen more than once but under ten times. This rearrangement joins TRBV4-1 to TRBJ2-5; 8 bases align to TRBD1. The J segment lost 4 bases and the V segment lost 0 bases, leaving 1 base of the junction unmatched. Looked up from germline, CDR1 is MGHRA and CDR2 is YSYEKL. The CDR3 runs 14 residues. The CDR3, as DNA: TGCGCCAGCAGCCAAGAACAGGGGGTAGAGACCCAGTACTTC. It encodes CASSQEQGVETQYF.

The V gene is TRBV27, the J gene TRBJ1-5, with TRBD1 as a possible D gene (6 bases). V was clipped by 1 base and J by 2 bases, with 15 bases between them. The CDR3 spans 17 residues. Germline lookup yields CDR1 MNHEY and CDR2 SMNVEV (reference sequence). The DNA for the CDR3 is TGTGCCAGCAGTTTATTTGGGACATTTTACCGCAATCAGCCCCAGCATTTT. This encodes CASSLFGTFYRNQPQHF.

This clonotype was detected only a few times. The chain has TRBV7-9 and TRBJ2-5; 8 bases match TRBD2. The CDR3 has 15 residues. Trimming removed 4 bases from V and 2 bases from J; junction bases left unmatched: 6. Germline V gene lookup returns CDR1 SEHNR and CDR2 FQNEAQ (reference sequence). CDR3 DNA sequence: TGTGCCAGCAGCTCCACAGGACTAGCACAAGAGACCCAGTACTTC. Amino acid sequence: CASSSTGLAQETQYF.

CDR3 nucleotides: TGTGCCAGCAGAACAGGCTACCTAATGAACACTGAAGCTTTCTTT. Protein product: CASRTGYLMNTEAFF. V is TRBV12-3 or TRBV12-4 and J is TRBJ1-1, with D possibly TRBD1 on 5 matching bases. This CDR3 spans 15 amino acids. The V gene lost 6 bases and the J gene lost 0 bases, with 14 bases spanning the gap.

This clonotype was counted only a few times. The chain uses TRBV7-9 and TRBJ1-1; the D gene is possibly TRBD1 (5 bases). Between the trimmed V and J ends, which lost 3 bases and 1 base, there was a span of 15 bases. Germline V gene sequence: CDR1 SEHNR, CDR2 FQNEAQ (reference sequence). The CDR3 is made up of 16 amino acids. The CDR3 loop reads CASSLGPGGSNTEAFF. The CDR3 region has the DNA TGTGCCAGCAGCTTGGGGCCCGGGGGGTCGAACACTGAAGCTTTCTTT.

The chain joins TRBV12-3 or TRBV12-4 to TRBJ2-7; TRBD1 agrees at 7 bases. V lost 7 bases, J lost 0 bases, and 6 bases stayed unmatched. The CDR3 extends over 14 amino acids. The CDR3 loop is CASIQQGSSYEQYF. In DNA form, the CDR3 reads TGTGCCAGCATACAACAGGGGTCCTCCTACGAGCAGTACTTC.

The CDR3 reads CASSIAGAWFSEQYF. In nucleotides, the CDR3 is TGTGCCAGTAGTATCGCCGGGGCTTGGTTCTCCGAGCAGTACTTC. This chain connects TRBV19 to TRBJ2-7; D is perhaps TRBD1 or TRBD2 (5 bases each). CDR1 and CDR2 from the germline V gene are LNHDA and SQIVND (reference sequence). The CDR3 is 15 amino acids. The V and J ends lost 3 bases and 6 bases respectively, with 18 bases between them. Full variable domain (missing parts from reference TRBV19 and TRBJ2-7): DGGITQSPKYLFRKEGQNVTLSCEQNLNHDAMYWYRQDPGQGLRLIYYSQIVNDFQKGDIAEGYSVSREKKESFPLTVTSAQKNPTAFYLCASSIAGAWFSEQYFGPGTRLTVT.

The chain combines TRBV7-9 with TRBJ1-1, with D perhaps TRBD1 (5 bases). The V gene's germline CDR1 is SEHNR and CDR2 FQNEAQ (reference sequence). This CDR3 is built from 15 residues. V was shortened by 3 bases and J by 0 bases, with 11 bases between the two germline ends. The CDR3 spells CASSFWGYMNTEAFF. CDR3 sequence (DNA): TGTGCCAGCAGCTTTTGGGGCTACATGAACACTGAAGCTTTCTTT.

The DNA of the CDR3 is TGTGCCATCCGAGGGAGCTCCTACAATGAGCAGTTCTTC. This gives the protein CAIRGSSYNEQFF. The chain recombines TRBV12-3 or TRBV12-4 with TRBJ2-1; tentatively, D is TRBD2 (5 bases). The CDR3 has 13 amino acids. Trimming cost V 10 bases and J 0 bases, with 10 bases left between them.

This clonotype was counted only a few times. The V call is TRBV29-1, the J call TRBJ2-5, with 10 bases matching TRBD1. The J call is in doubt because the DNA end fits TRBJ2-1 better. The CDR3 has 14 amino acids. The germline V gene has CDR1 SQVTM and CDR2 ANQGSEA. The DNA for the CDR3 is TGCAGCGTTGAAGAGGACAGGGGGTTCAATGAGCAGTTCTTC. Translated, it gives CSVEEDRGFNEQFF.

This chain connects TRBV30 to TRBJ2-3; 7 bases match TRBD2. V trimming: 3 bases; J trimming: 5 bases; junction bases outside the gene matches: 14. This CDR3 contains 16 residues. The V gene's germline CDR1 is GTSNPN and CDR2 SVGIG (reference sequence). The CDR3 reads CAWSGGLDLYIDTQYF. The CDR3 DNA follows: TGTGCCTGGAGCGGGGGGTTGGATTTGTACATAGATACGCAGTATTTT. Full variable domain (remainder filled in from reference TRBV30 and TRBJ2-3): SQTIHQWPATLVQPVGSPLSLECTVEGTSNPNLYWYRQAAGRGLQLLFYSVGIGQISSEVPQNLSASRPQDRQFILSSKKLLLSDSGFYLCAWSGGLDLYIDTQYFGPGTRLTVL.

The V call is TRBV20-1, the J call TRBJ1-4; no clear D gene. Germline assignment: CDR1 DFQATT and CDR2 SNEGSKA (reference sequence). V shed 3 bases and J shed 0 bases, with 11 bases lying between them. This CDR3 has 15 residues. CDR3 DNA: TGCAGTGCTAGGGCAGTGGGCGCAACTAATGAAAAACTGTTTTTT. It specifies CSARAVGATNEKLFF.